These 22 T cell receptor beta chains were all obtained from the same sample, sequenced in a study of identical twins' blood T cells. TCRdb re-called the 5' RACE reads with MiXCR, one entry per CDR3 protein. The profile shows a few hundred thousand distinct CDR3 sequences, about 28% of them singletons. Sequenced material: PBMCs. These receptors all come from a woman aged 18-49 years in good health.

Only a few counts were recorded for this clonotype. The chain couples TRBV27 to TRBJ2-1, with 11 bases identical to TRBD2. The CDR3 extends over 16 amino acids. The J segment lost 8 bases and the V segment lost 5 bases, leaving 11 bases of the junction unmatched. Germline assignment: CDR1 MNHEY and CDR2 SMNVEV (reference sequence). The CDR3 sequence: CASSPLSGRALDEQFF. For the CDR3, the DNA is TGTGCCAGCAGTCCCCTTAGCGGGAGGGCCCTGGATGAGCAGTTCTTC.

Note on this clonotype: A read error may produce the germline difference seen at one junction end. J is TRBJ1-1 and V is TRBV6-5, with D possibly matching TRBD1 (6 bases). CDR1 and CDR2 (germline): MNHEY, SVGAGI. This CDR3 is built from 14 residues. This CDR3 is CVSIKRGVGTEAFF. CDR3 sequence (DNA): TGTGTCAGCATCAAAAGGGGGGTAGGGACTGAAGCTTTCTTT.

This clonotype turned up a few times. The CDR3: CSANDQGKVAFF. The CDR3 DNA follows: TGCAGTGCAAATGATCAGGGAAAGGTGGCTTTCTTT. The chain joins TRBV20-1 to TRBJ1-1; D might be TRBD1 (5 bases). The V end was cut by 6 bases, the J end by 11 bases, with 19 bases between. The CDR3 runs 12 residues. Per the germline V gene, CDR1 is DFQATT and CDR2 is SNEGSKA (reference sequence).

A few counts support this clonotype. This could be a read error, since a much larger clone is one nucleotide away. CDR3 protein: CASRRPWVDTEAFF. The CDR3 bases are TGTGCCAGCCGACGCCCATGGGTGGACACTGAAGCTTTCTTT. V gene TRBV6-2 or TRBV6-3 combines with J gene TRBJ1-1, with D hard to call. The CDR3 spans 14 residues. Germline V gene lookup returns CDR1 MNHEY and CDR2 SVGEGT. Between the trimmed V and J ends, which lost 8 bases and 3 bases, there was a span of 16 bases.

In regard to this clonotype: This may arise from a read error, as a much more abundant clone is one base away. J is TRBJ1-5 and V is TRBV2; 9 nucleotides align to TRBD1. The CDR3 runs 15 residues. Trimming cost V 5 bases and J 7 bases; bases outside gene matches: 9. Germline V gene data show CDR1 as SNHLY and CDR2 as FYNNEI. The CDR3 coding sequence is TGTGCCAGCAGTAATGGGACAGGGTTAGAACAGCCCCAGCATTTT. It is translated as CASSNGTGLEQPQHF. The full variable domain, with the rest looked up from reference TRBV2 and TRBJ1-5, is EPEVTQTPSHQVTQMGQEVILRCVPISNHLYFYWYRQILGQKVEFLVSFYNNEISEKSEIFDDQFSVERPDGSNFTLKIRSTKLEDSAMYFCASSNGTGLEQPQHFGDGTRLSIL.

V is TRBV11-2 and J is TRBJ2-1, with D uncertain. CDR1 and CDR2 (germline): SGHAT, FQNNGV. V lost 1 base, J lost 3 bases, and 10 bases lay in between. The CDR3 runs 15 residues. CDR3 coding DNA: TGTGCCAGCAGCTTAGTTGCGGAGAGCTACAATGAGCAGTTCTTC. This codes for CASSLVAESYNEQFF. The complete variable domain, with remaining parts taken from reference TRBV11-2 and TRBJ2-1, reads EAGVAQSPRYKIIEKRQSVAFWCNPISGHATLYWYQQILGQGPKLLIQFQNNGVVDDSQLPKDRFSAERLKGVDSTLKIQPAKLEDSAVYLCASSLVAESYNEQFFGPGTRLTVL.

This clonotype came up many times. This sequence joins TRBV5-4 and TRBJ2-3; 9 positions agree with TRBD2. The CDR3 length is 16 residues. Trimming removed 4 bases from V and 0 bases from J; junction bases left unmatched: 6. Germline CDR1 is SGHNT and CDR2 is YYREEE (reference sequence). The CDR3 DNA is TGTGCCAGCAGCGCGGGTCTAGCGGGGAGCACAGATACGCAGTATTTT. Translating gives CASSAGLAGSTDTQYF.

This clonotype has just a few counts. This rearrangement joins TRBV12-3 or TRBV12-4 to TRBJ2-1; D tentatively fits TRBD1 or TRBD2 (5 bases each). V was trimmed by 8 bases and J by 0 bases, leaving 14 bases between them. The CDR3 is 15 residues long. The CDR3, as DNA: TGTGCCAGCCAACTCTACGGGACCTCCTACAATGAGCAGTTCTTC. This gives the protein CASQLYGTSYNEQFF.

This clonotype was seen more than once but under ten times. CDR3 region: CASSLAEQETQYF. As DNA, the CDR3 is TGCGCCAGCAGCTTGGCCGAGCAAGAGACCCAGTACTTC. This chain joins TRBV5-1 and TRBJ2-5; D is ambiguous. The CDR3 runs 13 residues. Germline loops: CDR1 SGHRS, CDR2 YFSETQ. V lost 0 bases and J 2 bases, leaving 5 bases between the germline ends.

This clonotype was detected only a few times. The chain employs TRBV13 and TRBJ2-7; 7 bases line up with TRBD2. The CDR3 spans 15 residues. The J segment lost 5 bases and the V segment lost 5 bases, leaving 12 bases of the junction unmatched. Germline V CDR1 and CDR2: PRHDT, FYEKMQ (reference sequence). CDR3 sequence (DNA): TGTGCCAGCAGCCCTACGGGAGGCGGTATCAACGAGCAGTACTTC. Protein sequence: CASSPTGGGINEQYF.

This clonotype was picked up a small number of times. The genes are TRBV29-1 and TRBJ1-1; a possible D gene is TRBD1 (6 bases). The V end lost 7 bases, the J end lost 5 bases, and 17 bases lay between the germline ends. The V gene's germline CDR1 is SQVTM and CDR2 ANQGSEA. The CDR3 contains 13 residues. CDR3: CSAEGETRTEAFF. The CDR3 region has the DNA TGCAGCGCTGAGGGGGAGACACGGACTGAAGCTTTCTTT.

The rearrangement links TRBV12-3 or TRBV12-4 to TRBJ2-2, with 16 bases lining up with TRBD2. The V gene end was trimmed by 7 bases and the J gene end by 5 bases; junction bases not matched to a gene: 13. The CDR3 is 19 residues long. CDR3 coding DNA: TGTGCCAGCACCGAACCTAGGGGACTAGCGGGAGGGAGGACCGGGGAGCTGTTTTTT. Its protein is CASTEPRGLAGGRTGELFF.

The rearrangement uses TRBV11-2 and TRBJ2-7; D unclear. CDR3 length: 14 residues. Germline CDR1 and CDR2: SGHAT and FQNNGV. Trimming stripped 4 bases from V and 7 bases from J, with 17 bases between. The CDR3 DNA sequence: TGTGCCAGCAGCTCCCATAAGGACGCTAGGGAGCAGTACTTC. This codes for CASSSHKDAREQYF. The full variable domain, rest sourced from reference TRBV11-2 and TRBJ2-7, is EAGVAQSPRYKIIEKRQSVAFWCNPISGHATLYWYQQILGQGPKLLIQFQNNGVVDDSQLPKDRFSAERLKGVDSTLKIQPAKLEDSAVYLCASSSHKDAREQYFGPGTRLTVT.

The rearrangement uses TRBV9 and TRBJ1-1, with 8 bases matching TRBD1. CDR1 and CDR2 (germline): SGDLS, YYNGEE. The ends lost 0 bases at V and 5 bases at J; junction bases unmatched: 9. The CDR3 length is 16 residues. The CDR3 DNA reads TGTGCCAGCAGCGTAGAGTCATGGCAGGGGGCGACTGAAGCTTTCTTT. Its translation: CASSVESWQGATEAFF. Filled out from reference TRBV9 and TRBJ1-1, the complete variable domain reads DSGVTQTPKHLITATGQRVTLRCSPRSGDLSVYWYQQSLDQGLQFLIQYYNGEERAKGNILERFSAQQFPDLHSELNLSSLELGDSALYFCASSVESWQGATEAFFGQGTRLTVV.

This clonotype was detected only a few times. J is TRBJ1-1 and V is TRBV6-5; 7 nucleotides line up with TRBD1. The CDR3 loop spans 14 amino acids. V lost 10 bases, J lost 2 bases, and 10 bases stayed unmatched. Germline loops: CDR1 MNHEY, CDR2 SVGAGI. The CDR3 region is CATTTGTFNTEAFF. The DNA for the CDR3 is TGTGCCACAACGACAGGGACCTTTAACACTGAAGCTTTCTTT.

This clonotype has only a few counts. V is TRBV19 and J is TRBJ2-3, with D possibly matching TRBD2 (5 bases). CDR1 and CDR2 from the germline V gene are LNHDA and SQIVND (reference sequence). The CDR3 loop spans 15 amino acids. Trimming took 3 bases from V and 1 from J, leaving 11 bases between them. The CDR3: CASSISSIGTDTQYF. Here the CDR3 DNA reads TGTGCCAGTAGTATCTCTAGCATCGGCACAGATACGCAGTATTTT.

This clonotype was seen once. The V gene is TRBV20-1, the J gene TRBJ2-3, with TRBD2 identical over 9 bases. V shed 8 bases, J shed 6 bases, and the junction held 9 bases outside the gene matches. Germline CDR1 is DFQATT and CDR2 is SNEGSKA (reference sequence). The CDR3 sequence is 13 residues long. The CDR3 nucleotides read TGCAGTTCGTTTAGCGGGAGAACGGATACGCAGTATTTT. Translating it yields CSSFSGRTDTQYF.

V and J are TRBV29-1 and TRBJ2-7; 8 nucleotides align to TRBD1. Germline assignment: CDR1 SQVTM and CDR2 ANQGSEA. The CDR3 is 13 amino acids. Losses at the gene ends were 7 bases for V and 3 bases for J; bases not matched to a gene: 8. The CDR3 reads CSAAGTGSYEQYF. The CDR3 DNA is TGCAGCGCTGCCGGGACAGGCAGCTACGAGCAGTACTTC.

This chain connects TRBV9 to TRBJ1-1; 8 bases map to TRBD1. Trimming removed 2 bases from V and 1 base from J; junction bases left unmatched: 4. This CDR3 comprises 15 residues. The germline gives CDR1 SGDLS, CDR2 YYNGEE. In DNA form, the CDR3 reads TGTGCCAGCAGCGTTGGGACAGGACGGAACACTGAAGCTTTCTTT. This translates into CASSVGTGRNTEAFF.

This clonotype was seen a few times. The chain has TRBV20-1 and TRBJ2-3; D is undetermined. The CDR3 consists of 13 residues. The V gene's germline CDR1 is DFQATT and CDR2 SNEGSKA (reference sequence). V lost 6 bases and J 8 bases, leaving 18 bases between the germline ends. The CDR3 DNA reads TGCAGTGCCCACTCCCTGGAAGTCGCTACGCAGTATTTT. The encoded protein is CSAHSLEVATQYF.

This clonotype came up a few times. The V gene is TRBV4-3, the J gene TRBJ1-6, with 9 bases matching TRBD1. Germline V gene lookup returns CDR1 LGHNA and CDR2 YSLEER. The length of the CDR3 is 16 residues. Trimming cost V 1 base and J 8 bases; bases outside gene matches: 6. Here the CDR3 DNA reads TGCGCCAGCAGCCAAGGCCACAGGGGGCTCGATTCACCCCTCCACTTT. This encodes CASSQGHRGLDSPLHF.

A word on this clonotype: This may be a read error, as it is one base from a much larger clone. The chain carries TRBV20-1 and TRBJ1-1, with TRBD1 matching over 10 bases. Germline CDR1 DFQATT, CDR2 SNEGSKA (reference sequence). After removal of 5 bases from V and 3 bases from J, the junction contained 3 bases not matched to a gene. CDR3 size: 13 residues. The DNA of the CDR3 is TGCAGTGCTCCCGGGACAGGGGACACTGAAGCTTTCTTT. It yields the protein CSAPGTGDTEAFF.